This T cell receptor beta chain derives from a study of T-cell memory formation after mild COVID-19. Broader study findings: Memory cells collected pre-infection included some clones that later responded, suggesting cross-reactive memory joined.

Trimming removed 6 bases from V and 6 bases from J, with 14 bases in between. The CDR3 runs to 13 residues. CDR1 is MDHEN and CDR2 is SYDVKM in the germline V gene. This clonotype was seen only a few times. Its antigen is undetermined. TCRdb recomputed calls from the 5' RACE reads with MiXCR, one row per CDR3 protein. The table includes around 190,000 distinct CDR3 sequences, around 20% detected once. This TCR derives from a man between 18 and 35 years old who had mild COVID-19 (a few samples of this study predate the infection). Cell type and time point are not known. The chain joins TRBV28 to TRBJ1-2; D unresolved. Input material: PBMCs or a T cell subset sorted from them (not recorded which). The chain's CDR3 is CASRPPPFNGYTF. The CDR3 bases are TGTGCCAGCAGACCTCCTCCGTTCAATGGCTACACCTTC.